This T cell receptor (beta chain) derives from a study of blood T cell repertoires in COVID-19. Study context: Sites in the United States, Italy and Spain provided acute and convalescent COVID-19 samples.

CDR1 and CDR2 from the germline V gene are SGHDN and FVKESK. The CDR3 runs 16 residues. Trimming stripped 3 bases from V and 4 bases from J, with 18 bases between. Authors' methods: Amplifying reference gene primers gave estimates of nucleated cell counts. The method was immunoSEQ multiplex PCR; TCRdb's version includes in-frame clones alone and lacks a portion of them. V, J and clone size derive from that table, while D and trimming were established from the DNA sequence. The sample has some 190,000 clones; about 85% are singletons. This clonotype was obtained from a woman aged 55-75 years with acute or convalescent COVID-19. This chain uses TRBV14 with TRBJ1-1; TRBD1 might be the D (5 bases). Sequencing was performed on peripheral blood. Written as DNA, the CDR3 is TGTGCCAGCAGCCAGCTGAAGGGGCTGCTGAGCACTGAAGCTTTCTTT. It specifies CASSQLKGLLSTEAFF. Complete variable domain (other parts from reference TRBV14 and TRBJ1-1): EAGVTQFPSHSVIEKGQTVTLRCDPISGHDNLYWYRRVMGKEIKFLLHFVKESKQDESGMPNNRFLAERTGGTYSTLKVQPAELEDSGVYFCASSQLKGLLSTEAFFGQGTRLTVV.